Shown below are 28 T cell receptor beta chains from a single sample sequenced in a study of T cells in Graves' hyperthyroidism and ophthalmopathy. Amplification of TCR beta CDR3 regions was performed using RNA transcripts as template. During a first-round RT-PCR of the TCR CDR3, the HTBI primer set was used. TCRdb reanalysed the multiplex PCR reads using MiXCR and keeps one entry per CDR3 protein. The sample contains approximately 700,000 distinct CDR3 sequences, over 15% of which appear only once. Source material: blood. These receptors were taken from a man aged 18-30 years with Graves' hyperthyroidism.

In its sample, this clonotype was seen many times. The rearrangement links TRBV2 to TRBJ2-7; D uncertain. CDR1 is SNHLY and CDR2 is FYNNEI in the germline V gene. The CDR3 has 12 amino acids. Trimming shortened V by 2 bases and J by 4 bases, and 6 bases separated the two germline ends. Here the CDR3 DNA reads TGTGCCAGCAGTGAAACGGCTTACGAGCAGTACTTC. It is translated as CASSETAYEQYF. Variable domain in full (rest from reference TRBV2 and TRBJ2-7): EPEVTQTPSHQVTQMGQEVILRCVPISNHLYFYWYRQILGQKVEFLVSFYNNEISEKSEIFDDQFSVERPDGSNFTLKIRSTKLEDSAMYFCASSETAYEQYFGPGTRLTVT.

The rearrangement uses TRBV19 and TRBJ1-1; 7 nucleotides agree with TRBD1. Germline CDR1 reads LNHDA; CDR2 reads SQIVND (reference sequence). V was clipped by 4 bases and J by 6 bases; unmatched bases: 11. The CDR3 has 15 residues. CDR3 residues: CASSTRTGPVAEAFF. The CDR3 DNA reads as TGTGCCAGTAGTACCCGGACAGGCCCGGTGGCTGAAGCTTTCTTT.

This rearrangement joins TRBV4-1 to TRBJ1-5; no clear D gene. Trimming took off 0 bases at V and 3 bases at J, with 6 bases between the two ends. The CDR3 spans 14 residues. Germline values: CDR1 MGHRA, CDR2 YSYEKL. This CDR3 is CASSQEGANQPQHF. In nucleotides, the CDR3 is TGCGCCAGCAGCCAAGAGGGAGCCAATCAGCCCCAGCATTTT.

The CDR3 is CASREAGGPKNIQYF. The CDR3 bases are TGCGCCAGCAGAGAAGCGGGAGGGCCCAAAAACATTCAGTACTTC. V usage is TRBV4-1 and J usage is TRBJ2-4; 10 bases match TRBD2. The CDR3 spans 15 residues. V was pared by 6 bases and J by 2 bases, with 4 bases of the junction left unmatched. CDR1 is MGHRA and CDR2 is YSYEKL in the germline V gene.

This clonotype was recorded many times. The rearrangement uses TRBV2 and TRBJ2-1, with 10 bases matching TRBD2. Trimming cost V 1 base and J 6 bases; bases outside gene matches: 3. CDR3 length equals 15 residues. The V gene's germline CDR1 is SNHLY and CDR2 FYNNEI. The chain's CDR3 is CASSEGASGSNEQFF. Here the CDR3 DNA reads TGTGCCAGCAGTGAAGGGGCTAGCGGGAGCAATGAGCAGTTCTTC.

This clonotype came up many times. This chain's CDR3 is CASSLGLAGGISTDTQYF. The CDR3 DNA reads as TGCGCCAGCAGCTTGGGACTAGCGGGCGGAATTAGCACAGATACGCAGTATTTT. This sequence joins TRBV5-1 and TRBJ2-3, with TRBD2 identical over 10 bases. The CDR3 length is 18 residues. The J segment lost 0 bases and the V segment lost 0 bases, leaving 7 bases of the junction unmatched. CDR1 and CDR2 (germline): SGHRS, YFSETQ.

This clonotype was detected ten times or more. The gene calls are TRBV27 and TRBJ2-3, with D tentatively TRBD1 or TRBD2 (5 bases each). CDR1 is MNHEY and CDR2 is SMNVEV in the germline V gene (reference sequence). The CDR3 extends over 15 amino acids. V was cut by 0 bases and J by 2 bases, with 9 bases left in between. The CDR3 is CASSLSSGATDTQYF. CDR3 coding DNA: TGTGCCAGCAGTTTATCGTCCGGGGCCACAGATACGCAGTATTTT.

The gene calls are TRBV29-1 and TRBJ2-3; D remains ambiguous. Germline V gene data show CDR1 as SQVTM and CDR2 as ANQGSEA. This CDR3 is 14 amino acids long. V was pared by 3 bases and J by 3 bases, with 13 bases between. The CDR3 DNA reads as TGCAGCGTTGAGACCCTCCCCTGGACAGATACGCAGTATTTT. It encodes CSVETLPWTDTQYF.

Only a few counts were recorded for this clonotype. The chain carries TRBV4-1 and TRBJ2-7; the D gene is possibly TRBD1 (6 bases). The CDR3 extends over 14 amino acids. Trimming took off 0 bases at V and 2 bases at J, with 8 bases between the two ends. CDR1 is MGHRA and CDR2 is YSYEKL in the germline V gene. CDR3 sequence reads: CASSQEQGPYEQYF. The DNA of the CDR3 is TGCGCCAGCAGCCAAGAACAGGGCCCCTACGAGCAGTACTTC.

This clonotype was seen only a few times. The chain couples TRBV29-1 to TRBJ2-5, with a possible D match to TRBD1 (6 bases). The germline V gene has CDR1 SQVTM and CDR2 ANQGSEA. The CDR3 runs 13 residues. With 1 base removed from V and 0 bases from J, the gap between germline ends came to 6 bases. The CDR3 nucleotides read TGCAGCGTTGAAGGACAGGACCAAGAGACCCAGTACTTC. Translated, it gives CSVEGQDQETQYF. The full variable domain, with the rest looked up from reference TRBV29-1 and TRBJ2-5, is SAVISQKPSRDICQRGTSLTIQCQVDSQVTMMFWYRQQPGQSLTLIATANQGSEATYESGFVIDKFPISRPNLTFSTLTVSNMSPEDSSIYLCSVEGQDQETQYFGPGTRLLVL.

In regard to this clonotype: The germline gene is not matched at one end of the junction; a read error may be the cause. The chain is built from TRBV7-9 and TRBJ2-1, with TRBD2 matching over 14 bases. The CDR3 is 16 amino acids. Germline-derived CDR1 and CDR2 are SEHNR and FQNEAQ (reference sequence). The chain's CDR3 is CASSRGTSGSVFEQFF. CDR3 sequence (DNA): TGCGCCAGCAGTAGAGGGACTAGCGGGAGTGTGTTTGAGCAGTTCTTC.

In this sample, this clonotype turned up many times. This rearrangement joins TRBV6-1 to TRBJ2-1; tentative D call: TRBD1 (6 bases). The CDR3 covers 14 residues. The V and J ends lost 5 bases and 12 bases respectively, with 20 bases between them. Germline V gene sequence: CDR1 MNHNS, CDR2 SASEGT. The CDR3 DNA sequence: TGTGCCAGCAGTTTAGCGACGTCAGGGGCAGGGCAGTTCTTC. Translated, it gives CASSLATSGAGQFF.

The J gene is TRBJ1-3, the V gene TRBV29-1, with 10 positions matching TRBD1. The CDR3 contains 17 residues. V shed 1 base, J shed 1 base, and the junction held 7 bases outside the gene matches. Germline values: CDR1 SQVTM, CDR2 ANQGSEA. The CDR3 region is CSVEGMRDRGSGNTIYF. CDR3 bases: TGCAGCGTTGAAGGGATGCGGGACAGGGGTTCTGGAAACACCATATATTTT.

This clonotype was recorded at least ten times. The chain links TRBV13 to TRBJ2-4; D call uncertain. Per the germline V gene, CDR1 is PRHDT and CDR2 is FYEKMQ (reference sequence). V lost 5 bases and J 7 bases, leaving 18 bases between the germline ends. CDR3 length: 15 residues. CDR3 sequence reads: CASSPSSSTGNIQYF. CDR3 nucleotides: TGTGCCAGCAGCCCCTCATCCTCCACCGGGAACATTCAGTACTTC.

This clonotype appeared many times. The chain carries TRBV28 and TRBJ2-7; D call uncertain. V lost 10 bases, J lost 0 bases, and 13 bases lay in between. The CDR3 is made up of 13 amino acids. Germline lookup yields CDR1 MDHEN and CDR2 SYDVKM. CDR3 coding DNA: TGTGCCACTTGGCAAGGCTTCTCCTACGAGCAGTACTTC. This sequence encodes CATWQGFSYEQYF.

This clonotype came up a few times. The chain is built from TRBV3-1 and TRBJ1-2, with a weak D call TRBD1 (5 bases). The germline CDR1 and CDR2 sequences are LGHDT and YNNKEL (reference sequence). V lost 4 bases and J lost 3, with 9 bases in between. This CDR3 comprises 13 residues. The chain's CDR3 is CASSPGTHYGYTF. CDR3 nucleotides: TGTGCCAGCAGCCCCGGGACGCACTATGGCTACACCTTC.

This rearrangement joins TRBV7-9 to TRBJ2-2, with 11 bases lining up with TRBD2. V shed 5 bases, J shed 0 bases, and the junction held 5 bases outside the gene matches. The CDR3 length is 17 residues. Germline CDR1 is SEHNR and CDR2 is FQNEAQ (reference sequence). The CDR3 DNA reads TGTGCCAGCAGCGCGGGACTAGCGGCCTCGAACACCGGGGAGCTGTTTTTT. Protein sequence: CASSAGLAASNTGELFF.

CDR3 in amino acids: CATSRSWSSGTYEQYF. The CDR3 nucleotides are TGTGCCACCAGCAGATCCTGGAGTAGCGGCACCTACGAGCAGTACTTC. The chain uses TRBV15 and TRBJ2-7; a possible D gene is TRBD2 (6 bases). The CDR3 is 16 amino acids. Trimming pared 2 bases from V and 2 bases from J, leaving 16 bases between. The germline V gene has CDR1 LNHNV and CDR2 YYDKDF (reference sequence). The entire variable domain, with the rest obtained from reference TRBV15 and TRBJ2-7, is as follows: DAMVIQNPRYQVTQFGKPVTLSCSQTLNHNVMYWYQQKSSQAPKLLFHYYDKDFNNEADTPDNFQSRRPNTSFCFLDIRSPGLGDTAMYLCATSRSWSSGTYEQYFGPGTRLTVT.

The J gene is TRBJ1-1, the V gene TRBV19; D remains ambiguous. The CDR3 covers 14 residues. Trimming cost V 2 bases and J 0 bases, with 7 bases left between them. Germline CDR1 reads LNHDA; CDR2 reads SQIVND (reference sequence). CDR3 sequence: CASSISLMNTEAFF. The CDR3 DNA follows: TGTGCCAGTAGTATAAGTCTTATGAACACTGAAGCTTTCTTT.

This clonotype occurred many times. This chain uses TRBV18 with TRBJ1-4, with D unresolved. This CDR3 spans 16 amino acids. Germline loops: CDR1 KGHSH, CDR2 LQKENI. The germline V and J ends were trimmed by 2 bases and 0 bases, with 10 bases remaining between them. CDR3 sequence: CASSPFARATNEKLFF. The CDR3 DNA reads as TGTGCCAGCTCACCATTCGCCCGAGCAACTAATGAAAAACTGTTTTTT.

This rearrangement joins TRBV19 to TRBJ2-5; D ambiguous. V was pared by 10 bases and J by 2 bases, with 8 bases between. CDR1 is LNHDA and CDR2 is SQIVND in the germline V gene (reference sequence). The CDR3 extends over 11 amino acids. CDR3 amino acids: CAKGIQETQYF. DNA for the CDR3: TGTGCCAAAGGGATTCAAGAGACCCAGTACTTC.

The sample holds many counts of this clonotype. This rearrangement joins TRBV20-1 to TRBJ2-1, with D maybe TRBD1 (6 bases). The CDR3 spans 13 residues. V was cut by 5 bases and J by 8 bases, with 16 bases left in between. Germline loops: CDR1 DFQATT, CDR2 SNEGSKA (reference sequence). CDR3 DNA sequence: TGCAGTGCTGCAAAAACAGGGCTCCATGAGCAGTTCTTC. This encodes CSAAKTGLHEQFF.

The sample holds many counts of this clonotype. This sequence joins TRBV10-1 and TRBJ2-5; D possibly corresponds to TRBD2 (6 bases). V was cut by 2 bases and J by 5 bases, with 9 bases left in between. The CDR3 runs 13 residues. Germline assignment: CDR1 WNHNN and CDR2 SYGVQD (reference sequence). The CDR3 loop is CASSEAGSETQYF. The DNA for the CDR3 is TGCGCCAGCAGTGAGGCGGGATCGGAGACCCAGTACTTC.

This clonotype was seen repeatedly, ten times or more. The chain combines TRBV7-2 with TRBJ2-3; TRBD2 aligns across 11 bases. The CDR3 spans 15 residues. Germline values: CDR1 SGHTA, CDR2 FQGNSA. The V and J ends lost 3 bases and 2 bases, in that order; junction bases with no gene match: 1. The CDR3 loop is CASSLGLAATDTQYF. The CDR3 DNA follows: TGTGCCAGCAGCTTGGGACTAGCGGCCACAGATACGCAGTATTTT.

This clonotype showed up many times. The chain has TRBV10-3 and TRBJ2-1; 7 bases map to TRBD1. V lost 5 bases and J lost 5; bases outside the gene matches: 6. The CDR3 extends over 14 amino acids. Germline lookup yields CDR1 ENHRY and CDR2 SYGVKD. CDR3 bases: TGTGCCATCAGTAGGGGGCCCAGGAACAATGAGCAGTTCTTC. Amino acids: CAISRGPRNNEQFF.

In the case of this clonotype: This may be a read error: a much more frequent sequence differs by one nucleotide. This chain joins TRBV12-3 or TRBV12-4 and TRBJ2-7; D might be TRBD1 or TRBD2, each matching 5 bases. The V end was cut by 3 bases, the J end by 0 bases, with 15 bases between. This CDR3 is built from 16 residues. CDR3 nucleotides: TGTGCCAGCAGTTTCCTCGCAGGGAGTTCCTCCTACGAGCAGTACTTC. Translation: CASSFLAGSSSYEQYF.

This rearrangement joins TRBV28 to TRBJ1-3; a possible D gene is TRBD1 (5 bases). The CDR3 extends over 14 amino acids. Trimming left V 4 bases short and J 4 bases short, with 11 bases between. Germline CDR1 reads MDHEN; CDR2 reads SYDVKM. In nucleotides, the CDR3 is TGTGCCAGCAGTTGGGCAGGGTTGGGAAACACCATATATTTT. Translated: CASSWAGLGNTIYF.

This clonotype was seen a few times. CDR3: CASSLSHGDQPQHF. CDR3 bases: TGTGCCAGCAGTTTATCTCACGGGGATCAGCCCCAGCATTTT. This chain connects TRBV28 to TRBJ1-5; D unresolved. Trimming took off 1 base at V and 5 bases at J, with 9 bases between the two ends. Germline-derived CDR1 and CDR2 are MDHEN and SYDVKM. This CDR3 contains 14 residues. The variable domain in full, with the rest retrieved from reference TRBV28 and TRBJ1-5, is DVKVTQSSRYLVKRTGEKVFLECVQDMDHENMFWYRQDPGLGLRLIYFSYDVKMKEKGDIPEGYSVSREKKERFSLILESASTNQTSMYLCASSLSHGDQPQHFGDGTRLSIL.